Listed here are 25 T cell receptor beta chains from one sample, sequenced in a study of T-cell memory formation after mild COVID-19. Using its own MiXCR run on the 5' RACE reads, TCRdb lists one record per CDR3 protein. Among 560,000 or so distinct CDR3 sequences listed, about 18% were seen once. Sample: PBMCs or a T cell subset sorted from them (not recorded which). These receptors were collected from an adult woman who had mild COVID-19 (a few samples of this study predate the infection). Cell type and time point are not known.

CDR3 in amino acids: CASSLQGVRYGYTF. CDR3 sequence (DNA): TGTGCCAGCAGCCTACAGGGTGTGAGATATGGCTACACCTTC. V usage is TRBV5-5 and J usage is TRBJ1-2, with a possible D match to TRBD1 (6 bases). The CDR3 runs to 14 residues. V shed 4 bases and J shed 5 bases, with 15 bases lying between them. The germline V gene has CDR1 SGHKS and CDR2 YYEKEE (reference sequence).

The chain carries TRBV20-1 and TRBJ2-3, with TRBD2 matching 10 bases. The CDR3 covers 16 residues. Germline values: CDR1 DFQATT, CDR2 SNEGSKA (reference sequence). The ends lost 3 bases at V and 0 bases at J; junction bases unmatched: 6. CDR3 DNA: TGCAGTGCTAGTAGAGCGGGAGGGTTTAGCACAGATACGCAGTATTTT. It yields the protein CSASRAGGFSTDTQYF.

This clonotype has ten or more counts. V and J are TRBV7-8 and TRBJ2-5; the D gene is possibly TRBD1 (6 bases). V shed 10 bases and J shed 9 bases, with 21 bases lying between them. The CDR3 length is 13 residues. The V gene's germline CDR1 is SGHVS and CDR2 FQNEAQ. The DNA of the CDR3 is TGTGCCACCTACACAGGTTCCCCAGGGGCCCAGTACTTC. Encoded protein: CATYTGSPGAQYF.

This clonotype was picked up many times. The V and J genes are TRBV27 and TRBJ2-7; D remains unclear. Germline values: CDR1 MNHEY, CDR2 SMNVEV (reference sequence). The CDR3 covers 14 residues. V dropped 5 bases and J dropped 1 base, with 12 bases sitting between them. This CDR3 reads CASSPTRVSYEQYF. CDR3 DNA: TGTGCCAGCAGTCCAACAAGAGTGTCCTACGAGCAGTACTTC.

This clonotype was counted only a few times. The chain is built from TRBV3-1 and TRBJ2-3; D gene uncertain. V was cut by 1 base and J by 0 bases, with 8 bases left in between. The CDR3 sequence is 15 residues long. Germline CDR1 is LGHDT and CDR2 is YNNKEL (reference sequence). The CDR3 DNA reads TGTGCCAGCAGCCAAGGGGCCACCAGCACAGATACGCAGTATTTT. Translating it yields CASSQGATSTDTQYF.

This clonotype was counted a few times. This chain links TRBV9 with TRBJ1-5; D unresolved. This CDR3 has 14 residues. Germline CDR1 reads SGDLS; CDR2 reads YYNGEE. Trimming pared 3 bases from V and 0 bases from J, leaving 7 bases between. The CDR3 spells CASSAEDSNQPQHF. The CDR3 DNA is TGTGCCAGCAGCGCGGAAGATAGCAATCAGCCCCAGCATTTT. Based on the CDR3 plus reference TRBV9 and TRBJ1-5, the full variable domain is DSGVTQTPKHLITATGQRVTLRCSPRSGDLSVYWYQQSLDQGLQFLIQYYNGEERAKGNILERFSAQQFPDLHSELNLSSLELGDSALYFCASSAEDSNQPQHFGDGTRLSIL.

Only a few counts were recorded for this clonotype. The V gene is TRBV7-9, the J gene TRBJ2-1; D possibly matches TRBD1 or TRBD2 (7 bases each). Germline CDR1 reads SEHNR; CDR2 reads FQNEAQ (reference sequence). The CDR3 is 13 residues long. The ends were cut back, 4 bases at V and 9 bases at J, with 13 bases in the middle. CDR3 residues: CASSSRGGGEQFF. The DNA of the CDR3 is TGTGCCAGCAGCTCCAGGGGGGGGGGTGAGCAGTTCTTC.

This rearrangement joins TRBV11-2 to TRBJ2-7; D is unresolved. Trimming cost V 1 base and J 6 bases, with 7 bases left between them. CDR1 is SGHAT, CDR2 FQNNGV, per germline. The CDR3 runs to 12 residues. Here the CDR3 reads CASSLVAREQYF. CDR3 in DNA: TGTGCCAGCAGCTTAGTCGCGCGCGAGCAGTACTTC.

This clonotype was picked up a small number of times. This likely came from a read error, as a far larger clone is one base away. This rearrangement joins TRBV7-9 to TRBJ2-7; D call uncertain. This CDR3 contains 11 residues. The germline V gene has CDR1 SEHNR and CDR2 FQNEAQ (reference sequence). The CDR3 loop reads CASSFSYDQYF. CDR3 in DNA: TGTGCCAGCAGCTTCTCCTACGACCAGTACTTC.

There are many counts of this clonotype. V usage is TRBV5-1 and J usage is TRBJ1-3; a possible D gene is TRBD1 (6 bases). CDR1 is SGHRS, CDR2 YFSETQ, per germline. Deletions cut 10 bases from V and 1 base from J, with 21 bases between. This CDR3 has 16 residues. CDR3 bases: TGCGCCTGGTGGGGGGCCGGGGCGAGGTCTGGAAACACCATATATTTT. It yields the protein CAWWGAGARSGNTIYF.

This clonotype was seen a few times. The chain carries TRBV24-1 and TRBJ2-1; 10 bases fit TRBD2. J lost 9 bases, V lost 3 bases, and 16 bases had no gene match. The germline V gene has CDR1 KGHDR and CDR2 SFDVKD. This CDR3 contains 18 residues. CDR3 loop: CATSDKSSGGSWVGEQFF. The CDR3 bases are TGTGCCACCAGTGATAAATCTAGCGGGGGTTCCTGGGTGGGTGAGCAGTTCTTC.

This clonotype showed up just a few times. The V gene is TRBV5-6, the J gene TRBJ2-7; D remains ambiguous. CDR1 and CDR2 from the germline V gene are SGHDT and YYEEEE. CDR3 length equals 16 residues. V was pared by 2 bases and J by 3 bases, with 18 bases between. The CDR3 DNA is TGTGCCAGCAGCTTTTCCCGAGCGCGAAGAGACTACGAGCAGTACTTC. Its translation is CASSFSRARRDYEQYF. Together with reference TRBV5-6 and TRBJ2-7, the CDR3 gives the full variable domain: DAGVTQSPTHLIKTRGQQVTLRCSPKSGHDTVSWYQQALGQGPQFIFQYYEEEERQRGNFPDRFSGHQFPNYSSELNVNALLLGDSALYLCASSFSRARRDYEQYFGPGTRLTVT.

This sequence joins TRBV7-9 and TRBJ2-5, with TRBD1 identical over 7 bases. The CDR3 sequence is 15 residues long. Trimming cost V 4 bases and J 2 bases; bases outside gene matches: 7. Per the germline V gene, CDR1 is SEHNR and CDR2 is FQNEAQ (reference sequence). The CDR3 nucleotides read TGTGCCAGCAGCTCAGACAGGGTAGGACAAGAGACCCAGTACTTC. The encoded protein is CASSSDRVGQETQYF.

The rearrangement links TRBV9 to TRBJ2-2; 8 positions match TRBD1. The CDR3 has 14 amino acids. With V trimmed by 3 bases and J by 9 bases, 7 bases remained unmatched. Looked up from germline, CDR1 is SGDLS and CDR2 is YYNGEE. CDR3 amino acids: CASSGTGGPRELFF. For the CDR3, the DNA is TGTGCCAGCAGCGGAACAGGGGGACCGAGGGAGCTGTTTTTT. The full variable domain, rest sourced from reference TRBV9 and TRBJ2-2, is DSGVTQTPKHLITATGQRVTLRCSPRSGDLSVYWYQQSLDQGLQFLIQYYNGEERAKGNILERFSAQQFPDLHSELNLSSLELGDSALYFCASSGTGGPRELFFGEGSRLTVL.

This clonotype was seen only a few times. This chain connects TRBV9 to TRBJ2-3; no clear D gene. The CDR3 is 16 residues long. Trimming removed 0 bases from V and 4 bases from J, with 15 bases in between. Germline loops: CDR1 SGDLS, CDR2 YYNGEE. CDR3 in amino acids: CASSVATKGPSDTQYF. CDR3 DNA sequence: TGTGCCAGCAGCGTAGCCACCAAGGGTCCATCAGATACGCAGTATTTT.

This clonotype was seen a handful of times. The V and J genes are TRBV5-5 and TRBJ1-6; 8 bases line up with TRBD1. The CDR3 is made up of 15 amino acids. Germline V gene data show CDR1 as SGHKS and CDR2 as YYEKEE (reference sequence). With 7 bases clipped from V and 5 bases from J, the junction kept 8 bases outside the gene matches. CDR3 DNA: TGTGCCAGCGCCTATGGGGGACAGGATAATTCACCCCTCCACTTT. Translation: CASAYGGQDNSPLHF.

This clonotype was observed once. This chain joins TRBV4-1 and TRBJ1-4; 9 nucleotides agree with TRBD1. The CDR3 length is 16 residues. CDR1 and CDR2 (germline): MGHRA, YSYEKL. After removal of 1 base from V and 7 bases from J, the junction contained 7 bases not matched to a gene. This chain's CDR3 is CASSQGLTGGTEKLFF. CDR3 nucleotide sequence: TGCGCCAGCAGCCAAGGGCTTACAGGGGGCACTGAAAAACTGTTTTTT.

The rearrangement joins TRBV24-1 to TRBJ2-3; 9 bases are shared with TRBD1. Germline values: CDR1 KGHDR, CDR2 SFDVKD. The CDR3 extends over 17 amino acids. Unmatched junction bases numbered 13, after V lost 6 bases and J lost 4 bases. The CDR3 region is CATSTSFRDRASDTQYF. CDR3 bases: TGTGCCACCAGTACGAGCTTCCGGGACAGGGCATCAGATACGCAGTATTTT.

This clonotype was observed many times. The chain recombines TRBV6-5 with TRBJ2-3, with D possibly matching TRBD2 (6 bases). CDR3 length: 13 amino acids. Trimming stripped 6 bases from V and 2 bases from J, with 9 bases between. In germline, CDR1 is MNHEY, CDR2 SVGAGI. The CDR3 nucleotides read TGTGCCAGCAGGCGGGACTTCACAGATACGCAGTATTTT. It specifies CASRRDFTDTQYF.

The chain combines TRBV19 with TRBJ2-7, with D tentatively TRBD1 (6 bases). This CDR3 is built from 15 residues. Trimming left V 5 bases short and J 7 bases short, with 21 bases between. Germline V gene data show CDR1 as LNHDA and CDR2 as SQIVND (reference sequence). This CDR3 is CASSPGQTLKGEQYF. CDR3 sequence (DNA): TGTGCCAGTAGTCCCGGACAGACCCTGAAAGGAGAGCAGTACTTC.

In its sample, this clonotype was seen a few times. The chain carries TRBV2 and TRBJ1-1, with 10 nucleotides matching TRBD1. The CDR3 covers 18 residues. Germline values: CDR1 SNHLY, CDR2 FYNNEI. J was trimmed by 2 bases and V by 6 bases; bases with no gene match: 15. The CDR3 DNA is TGTGCCAGCAGCGGACTGTGGACGAGGGACAGGGGAAACACTGAAGCTTTCTTT. It codes for CASSGLWTRDRGNTEAFF.

This clonotype has only a few counts. The chain carries TRBV18 and TRBJ2-7; D is undetermined. Germline assignment: CDR1 KGHSH and CDR2 LQKENI. There are 13 residues in the CDR3. Trimming pared 2 bases from V and 1 base from J, leaving 6 bases between. In nucleotides, the CDR3 is TGTGCCAGCTCACCAATGAGATCCTACGAGCAGTACTTC. It encodes CASSPMRSYEQYF.

J is TRBJ2-1 and V is TRBV7-9; 7 positions match TRBD2. Germline V gives CDR1 SEHNR, CDR2 FQNEAQ (reference sequence). The CDR3 length is 14 residues. The ends lost 6 bases at V and 4 bases at J; junction bases unmatched: 6. The CDR3 nucleotides are TGTGCCAGCAGTCCGGGGGGACTTTACAATGAGCAGTTCTTC. Amino acids: CASSPGGLYNEQFF. Combining the CDR3 with reference TRBV7-9 and TRBJ2-1 gives the whole variable domain DTGVSQNPRHKITKRGQNVTFRCDPISEHNRLYWYRQTLGQGPEFLTYFQNEAQLEKSRLLSDRFSAERPKGSFSTLEIQRTEQGDSAMYLCASSPGGLYNEQFFGPGTRLTVL.

This clonotype was detected many times. This rearrangement joins TRBV6-4 to TRBJ2-6; perhaps D is TRBD1 or TRBD2 (5 bases each). With 2 bases removed from V and 4 bases from J, the gap between germline ends came to 9 bases. There are 15 residues in the CDR3. Germline values: CDR1 MRHNA, CDR2 SNTAGT. This CDR3 is CASSDGGKGANVLTF. The CDR3 DNA reads TGTGCCAGCAGTGACGGGGGTAAAGGGGCCAACGTCCTGACTTTC.

The table lists this clonotype with a few counts. The V and J genes are TRBV4-1 and TRBJ2-1; the match to TRBD1 covers 11 bases. V shed 4 bases, J shed 5 bases, and the junction held 10 bases outside the gene matches. Germline-derived CDR1 and CDR2 are MGHRA and YSYEKL. The CDR3 consists of 17 residues. The CDR3 loop is CASSLRTGGRYNNEQFF. CDR3 DNA sequence: TGCGCCAGCAGCCTCCGGACAGGGGGCCGGTATAACAATGAGCAGTTCTTC.